A single sample gave rise to the 24 T cell receptor beta chains below, sequenced in a study of cytomegalovirus exposure and HLA in healthy donors (dated 2017 in TCRdb). The library was generated by the immunoSEQ multiplex PCR assay. The clones in this table, taken by TCRdb from immuneACCESS, are in-frame only. Not every clone is retained; where verified, under half of the shortfall comes from an unresolved V gene, and the cause of the rest is unknown. Present in this sample are about 140,000 clones, 84% of which were seen just once. The ten top clones hold 1.4% to 1.5% of the sample. Material for sequencing was PBMCs. The receptors stem from a woman aged 25 to 45 in good health and CMV-seronegative.

The sample holds one count of this clone. This chain uses TRBV7-2 with TRBJ2-7, with TRBD2 identical over 9 bases. V dropped 6 bases and J dropped 1; count of bases not matched to a gene: 10. Germline values: CDR1 SGHTA, CDR2 FQGNSA. The CDR3 runs 16 residues. CDR3 amino acids: CASSLQTSGLSYEQYF. In DNA, the CDR3 is TGTGCCAGCAGTCTCCAGACTAGCGGATTATCCTACGAGCAGTACTTC.

This clone has a handful of counts. The same CDR3 also results from other DNA sequences found in this sample. The CDR3 DNA reads TGTGCCAGCAGTGGACAGGGGAGGAATCAGCCCCAGCATTTT. It codes for CASSGQGRNQPQHF. The chain employs TRBV6-6 and TRBJ1-5; 9 bases align to TRBD1. J was trimmed by 4 bases and V by 5 bases; bases with no gene match: 3. This CDR3 comprises 14 residues. Germline V gene sequence: CDR1 MNHNY, CDR2 SVGAGI (reference sequence).

The rearrangement links TRBV27 to TRBJ1-2; D call uncertain. The V end lost 3 bases, the J end lost 4 bases, and 12 bases lay between the germline ends. Germline V gene lookup returns CDR1 MNHEY and CDR2 SMNVEV (reference sequence). The CDR3 spans 14 residues. The CDR3 DNA follows: TGTGCCAGCAGTTTGGAACCGACTCTCTATGGCTACACCTTC. Encoded protein: CASSLEPTLYGYTF.

V is TRBV11-2 and J is TRBJ1-4; possibly TRBD1 for D (5 bases). V lost 6 bases and J 4 bases, leaving 12 bases between the germline ends. The CDR3 is 14 residues long. Germline V gives CDR1 SGHAT, CDR2 FQNNGV. In nucleotides, the CDR3 is TGTGCCAGCAGTCTCCCCGACAGTAATGAAAAACTGTTTTTT. Its translation is CASSLPDSNEKLFF.

The chain employs TRBV19 and TRBJ1-1, with 12 bases identical to TRBD1. The CDR3 spans 16 residues. CDR1 and CDR2 from the germline V gene are LNHDA and SQIVND (reference sequence). The ends lost 6 bases at V and 4 bases at J; junction bases unmatched: 9. The CDR3 loop is CASSYGDRGPGTEAFF. The CDR3, as DNA: TGTGCCAGTAGCTATGGGGACAGGGGGCCCGGCACTGAAGCTTTCTTT.

The J gene is TRBJ1-1, the V gene TRBV4-2, with D hard to call. The CDR3 totals 16 residues. From germline, CDR1 is LGHNA and CDR2 YNFKEQ. Trimming took 1 base from V and 4 from J, leaving 16 bases between them. The CDR3 DNA sequence: TGTGCCAGCAGCCAAGCAGAGGGTACGTCGTTCACTGAAGCTTTCTTT. Its translation: CASSQAEGTSFTEAFF.

J is TRBJ1-1 and V is TRBV5-1; 9 positions agree with TRBD1. J was trimmed by 14 bases and V by 0 bases; bases with no gene match: 8. Germline V gene sequence: CDR1 SGHRS, CDR2 YFSETQ. The CDR3 is made up of 13 amino acids. The CDR3 region has the DNA TGCGCCAGCAGCTTGGCCAACGGACAGGGGAACTTCTTT. It specifies CASSLANGQGNFF. Full variable domain (remainder filled in from reference TRBV5-1 and TRBJ1-1): KAGVTQTPRYLIKTRGQQVTLSCSPISGHRSVSWYQQTPGQGLQFLFEYFSETQRNKGNFPGRFSGRQFSNSRSEMNVSTLELGDSALYLCASSLANGQGNFFGQGTRLTVV.

V is TRBV7-6 and J is TRBJ2-1; 7 positions match TRBD1. This CDR3 is 14 amino acids long. The J segment lost 8 bases and the V segment lost 0 bases, leaving 4 bases of the junction unmatched. Germline V gene lookup returns CDR1 SGHVS and CDR2 FNYEAQ. CDR3 sequence (DNA): TGTGCCAGCAGCTTAGCGACAGGGAACCATGAGCAGTTCTTC. Its protein is CASSLATGNHEQFF.

The J gene is TRBJ1-6, the V gene TRBV27, with D uncertain. From germline, CDR1 is MNHEY and CDR2 SMNVEV (reference sequence). This CDR3 spans 15 amino acids. Deletions cut 4 bases from V and 10 bases from J, with 17 bases between. The CDR3 loop reads CASSYRGGVGSPLHF. CDR3 nucleotide sequence: TGTGCCAGCAGTTATCGCGGCGGCGTCGGGTCACCCCTCCACTTT.

The gene calls are TRBV19 and TRBJ1-1, with TRBD1 as a possible D gene (6 bases). V was shortened by 6 bases and J by 1 base, with 15 bases between the two germline ends. The CDR3 loop spans 15 amino acids. Germline V gene lookup returns CDR1 LNHDA and CDR2 SQIVND (reference sequence). The CDR3 sequence: CASRFKDSGNTEAFF. The CDR3 DNA follows: TGTGCCAGTAGGTTTAAGGACAGTGGGAACACTGAAGCTTTCTTT.

The rearrangement uses TRBV28 and TRBJ2-3; no clear D gene. V was cut by 5 bases and J by 6 bases, with 12 bases left in between. This CDR3 has 13 amino acids. Germline CDR1 and CDR2: MDHEN and SYDVKM. The CDR3 nucleotides read TGTGCCAGCAGTCCGCCGACCGGGGATACGCAGTATTTT. Protein: CASSPPTGDTQYF.

The rearrangement links TRBV7-9 to TRBJ2-2, with TRBD1 matching 9 bases. The CDR3 length is 16 residues. Germline CDR1 SEHNR, CDR2 FQNEAQ (reference sequence). The junction had 11 bases not matched to a gene; V was cut back by 5 bases and J by 7 bases. In DNA, the CDR3 is TGTGCCAGCAGCACACCGGGACAGGGAGGTATCGGGGAGCTGTTTTTT. Translation gives CASSTPGQGGIGELFF.

V usage is TRBV5-1 and J usage is TRBJ2-7; no clear D gene. Trimming took off 0 bases at V and 0 bases at J, with 10 bases between the two ends. Germline CDR1 SGHRS, CDR2 YFSETQ. CDR3 length: 15 amino acids. CDR3 loop: CASSLVAGPSYEQYF. The CDR3 coding sequence is TGCGCCAGCAGCTTGGTGGCAGGTCCCTCCTACGAGCAGTACTTC.

The V gene is TRBV12-5, the J gene TRBJ1-1, with TRBD1 as a possible D gene (5 bases). This CDR3 spans 12 amino acids. The ends were cut back, 5 bases at V and 10 bases at J, with 14 bases in the middle. CDR1 LGHNT and CDR2 FRNRAP come from the germline V gene. CDR3 protein: CASGHDRRRAFF. As DNA, the CDR3 is TGTGCTAGTGGTCATGACAGAAGACGAGCTTTCTTT.

This chain links TRBV5-1 with TRBJ1-2; D is perhaps TRBD1 (5 bases). The germline V and J ends were trimmed by 2 bases and 7 bases, with 12 bases remaining between them. CDR3 length: 13 amino acids. Per germline, CDR1 SGHRS and CDR2 YFSETQ. The CDR3 DNA follows: TGCGCCAGCAGCTTAGGGGTTTTGAGTGGCTACACCTTC. This sequence encodes CASSLGVLSGYTF.

The CDR3 sequence: CASTQGQSNNQPQHF. As DNA, the CDR3 is TGTGCCAGTACTCAAGGACAGAGTAATAATCAGCCCCAGCATTTT. The chain uses TRBV19 and TRBJ1-5, with a possible D match to TRBD1 (6 bases). CDR1 and CDR2 from the germline V gene are LNHDA and SQIVND (reference sequence). Deletions cut 7 bases from V and 4 bases from J, with 17 bases between. The CDR3 is 15 amino acids.

The chain has TRBV19 and TRBJ1-6; 8 bases are a match to TRBD1. There are 15 residues in the CDR3. V dropped 9 bases and J dropped 5; count of bases not matched to a gene: 9. The germline V gene encodes CDR1 LNHDA and CDR2 SQIVND (reference sequence). CDR3 sequence reads: CASRGWDRNNSPLHF. The CDR3 coding sequence is TGTGCCAGCCGGGGGTGGGACAGGAATAATTCACCCCTCCACTTT.

V gene TRBV21-1 combines with J gene TRBJ1-4; the tabulated D call, TRBD1, remains unverified against the DNA. TRBV21-1 has pseudogene status. The CDR3 is 16 amino acids. CDR3 coding DNA: TGTGCCAGCAGCAAATTGTCTCAGGGTTTCAATGAAAAACTGTTTTTT. It yields the protein CASSKLSQGFNEKLFF.

The chain uses TRBV27 and TRBJ2-7; tentatively, D is TRBD2 (7 bases). Germline V CDR1 and CDR2: MNHEY, SMNVEV (reference sequence). The CDR3 is 16 residues long. Trimming shortened V by 5 bases and J by 2 bases, and 19 bases separated the two germline ends. The CDR3 region has the DNA TGTGCCAGCAGTACACATCACAGGGAGGGGACCTACGAGCAGTACTTC. The encoded protein is CASSTHHREGTYEQYF.

The CDR3 reads CASSHPGGATSYEQYF. The CDR3 bases are TGTGCCAGCAGCCACCCCGGGGGGGCCACCTCCTACGAGCAGTACTTC. The genes are TRBV7-6 and TRBJ2-7; 8 bases align to TRBD2. CDR3 length: 16 residues. The V segment lost 5 bases and the J segment 0 bases; nucleotides outside the gene matches: 9. CDR1 and CDR2 from the germline V gene are SGHVS and FNYEAQ. Drawing the rest from reference TRBV7-6 and TRBJ2-7, the complete variable domain is GAGVSQSPRYKVTKRGQDVALRCDPISGHVSLYWYRQALGQGPEFLTYFNYEAQQDKSGLPNDRFSAERPEGSISTLTIQRTEQRDSAMYRCASSHPGGATSYEQYFGPGTRLTVT.

This chain uses TRBV5-6 with TRBJ2-5; 7 nucleotides agree with TRBD2. Germline V CDR1 and CDR2: SGHDT, YYEEEE. The length of the CDR3 is 14 residues. V lost 4 bases and J lost 3; bases outside the gene matches: 6. As DNA, the CDR3 is TGTGCCAGCAGCCCGGCGGGGGTTGAAGAGACCCAGTACTTC. The encoded protein is CASSPAGVEETQYF.

The V and J genes are TRBV15 and TRBJ2-4; the D is unclear. CDR3 size: 14 residues. Trimming took off 0 bases at V and 6 bases at J, with 9 bases between the two ends. Germline CDR1 and CDR2: LNHNV and YYDKDF (reference sequence). CDR3 sequence: CATSRDRAGNIQYF. Written as DNA, the CDR3 is TGTGCCACCAGCAGAGATCGAGCCGGAAACATTCAGTACTTC.

The chain links TRBV23-1 to TRBJ1-3; D is perhaps TRBD1 (5 bases). Being an ORF, TRBV23-1 has a function that is uncertain. The germline V and J ends were trimmed by 10 bases and 1 base, with 14 bases remaining between them. The CDR3 loop spans 14 amino acids. The CDR3 sequence: CATRTTPSGNTIYF. In DNA form, the CDR3 reads TGCGCCACCAGGACAACCCCATCTGGAAACACCATATATTTT.

The chain employs TRBV7-3 and TRBJ2-5; a possible D gene is TRBD2 (5 bases). The V end lost 1 base, the J end lost 5 bases, and 20 bases lay between the germline ends. From germline, CDR1 is SGHTA and CDR2 FQGTGA. CDR3 length: 17 residues. CDR3 residues: CASSLRGRGSVGETQYF. CDR3 sequence (DNA): TGTGCCAGCAGCTTAAGGGGTCGGGGTAGCGTTGGGGAGACCCAGTACTTC.